The table lists the clone carrying this T cell receptor beta chain with many counts. CDR1 SNHLY and CDR2 FYNNEI come from the germline V gene. V shed 0 bases and J 2 bases; nucleotides not matched to a gene: 13. CDR3 length: 18 amino acids. In patients chosen for sequencing, flow cytometry had shown CD8+CD57+ cell expansion. The cohort consisted entirely of patients having severe acquired aplastic anemia. The sample is drawn from a study of CD8+CD57+ T cells in acquired aplastic anemia. In the study overall: Sorted CD4+ and CD8+ cells yielded around 3 ug of DNA on average.

Genomic DNA acted as the template from which TCR beta VDJ combination and CDR3 sequence profiling were carried out. TCRdb recomputed calls from the reads with MiXCR, one row per CDR3 protein. Among around 160,000 distinct CDR3 sequences listed, roughly 48% were seen once. The receptor was derived from a human donor with aplastic anemia. The sample was sorted CD4+, CD8+, or CD8+CD57+ T cells (not recorded which) from PBMCs. The chain has TRBV2 and TRBJ2-7, with 7 nucleotides matching TRBD2. The DNA of the CDR3 is TGTGCCAGCAGTGAAGCCCCCACCGGCGGGAGCTCCACCTACGAGCAGTACTTC. It yields the protein CASSEAPTGGSSTYEQYF.